These T cell receptor beta chains were read from a single sample in a study of T cell responses to AZD1222 COVID-19 vaccine. Produced via immunoSEQ multiplex PCR; TCRdb's table is partial and in-frame only. There are about 140,000 clones in the sample; roughly 91% occur only once, and roughly 2% lies in the top ten. The sequences come from peripheral blood, collected 28 days after the second AZD1222 dose. The receptor source for this set is an adult who received the AZD1222 COVID-19 vaccine. CDR3s include the opening cysteine and the closing phenylalanine or tryptophan. A D gene is named only where the DNA matches it firmly. Clone size is stated in some rows and not others, as once, few, many or a class when expanded.

V: TRBV18
size: .
D: .
J: TRBJ2-2
CDR3: CASSPGQGRTGELFF
DNA: TGTGCCAGCTCACCCGGCCAGGGGAGGACCGGGGAGCTGTTTTTT

V: TRBV29-1
size: .
D: TRBD2
J: TRBJ2-7
CDR3: CSVEFTGTRGPYEQYF
DNA: TGCAGCGTTGAATTCACCGGGACTAGGGGCCCCTACGAGCAGTACTTC

V: TRBV5-1
size: .
D: .
J: TRBJ1-2
CDR3: CASSEQADYGYTF
DNA: TGCGCCAGCAGCGAACAGGCGGACTATGGCTACACCTTC

V: TRBV29-1
size: .
D: TRBD1
J: TRBJ2-3
CDR3: CSGRQGSGTDTQYF
DNA: TGCAGCGGGAGACAGGGATCGGGCACAGATACGCAGTATTTT

V: TRBV4-2
size: .
D: .
J: TRBJ1-2
CDR3: CASSLDRRNYGYTF
DNA: TGTGCCAGCAGCCTCGATAGAAGAAACTATGGCTACACCTTC

V: TRBV7-2
size: .
D: TRBD1
J: TRBJ1-1
CDR3: CASSLVRDSEAFF
DNA: TGTGCCAGCAGCTTAGTGCGGGACAGTGAAGCTTTCTTT

V: TRBV27
size: .
D: TRBD2
J: TRBJ2-5
CDR3: CASRASGRMRWETQYF
DNA: TGTGCCAGCAGGGCTAGCGGGAGAATGAGGTGGGAGACCCAGTACTTC

V: TRBV7-2
size: .
D: TRBD1
J: TRBJ1-3
CDR3: CASSSMGRGHGNTIYF
DNA: TGTGCCAGCAGTTCCATGGGCAGGGGGCACGGAAACACCATATATTTT

V: TRBV10-3
size: .
D: TRBD1
J: TRBJ2-1
CDR3: CAISETGGDYNEQFF
DNA: TGTGCCATCAGCGAAACAGGGGGCGACTACAATGAGCAGTTCTTC

V: TRBV7-2
size: .
D: .
J: TRBJ1-5
CDR3: CASSSQGGGYSNQPQHF
DNA: TGTGCCAGCAGCTCACAAGGGGGGGGATATAGCAATCAGCCCCAGCATTTT

V: TRBV12-3/TRBV12-4
size: .
D: .
J: TRBJ2-7
CDR3: CASSLAPYEQYF
DNA: TGTGCCAGCAGTTTAGCGCCCTACGAGCAGTACTTC

V: TRBV10-3
size: .
D: .
J: TRBJ2-7
CDR3: CAIRRTDSSYEQYF
DNA: TGTGCCATCAGGCGGACAGATAGCTCCTACGAGCAGTACTTC

V: TRBV4-1
size: .
D: .
J: TRBJ2-1
CDR3: CASSRGLGDSYNEQFF
DNA: TGCGCCAGCAGCCGAGGACTGGGGGACTCCTACAATGAGCAGTTCTTC

V: TRBV27
size: .
D: .
J: TRBJ2-1
CDR3: CASSLSVSYNEQFF
DNA: TGTGCCAGCAGTTTAAGTGTCTCCTACAATGAGCAGTTCTTC

V: TRBV5-1
size: .
D: TRBD2
J: TRBJ2-3
CDR3: CASTLGLAGTDTQYF
DNA: TGCGCCAGCACTCTGGGACTAGCGGGAACAGATACGCAGTATTTT

V: TRBV6-5
size: .
D: .
J: TRBJ2-1
CDR3: CASMPGGPYNEQFF
DNA: TGTGCCAGCATGCCGGGGGGCCCCTACAATGAGCAGTTCTTC

V: TRBV27
size: few
D: .
J: TRBJ2-2
CDR3: CASSLVSGNTGELFF
DNA: TGTGCCAGCAGTTTGGTTAGCGGGAACACCGGGGAGCTGTTTTTT

V: TRBV5-6
size: few
D: TRBD1
J: TRBJ1-2
CDR3: CASRRQGAGSSYGYTF
DNA: TGTGCCAGCAGACGACAGGGGGCAGGCTCATCCTATGGCTACACCTTC

V: TRBV30
size: .
D: .
J: TRBJ2-1
CDR3: CAWGGPLLGERDYNEQFF
DNA: TGTGCCTGGGGAGGACCCCTCCTGGGGGAGCGAGACTACAATGAGCAGTTCTTC

V: TRBV7-8
size: .
D: .
J: TRBJ1-3
CDR3: CASSLELRVLSGNTIYF
DNA: TGTGCCAGCAGCTTAGAACTTCGTGTACTCTCTGGAAACACCATATATTTT

V: TRBV5-1
size: .
D: .
J: TRBJ2-2
CDR3: CASSLVQGSTGELFF
DNA: TGCGCCAGCAGCTTGGTACAGGGTTCAACCGGGGAGCTGTTTTTT

V: TRBV7-9
size: .
D: .
J: TRBJ1-5
CDR3: CASSLSGNQPQHF
DNA: TGTGCCAGCAGCTTATCAGGGAATCAGCCCCAGCATTTT

V: TRBV5-1
size: .
D: TRBD2
J: TRBJ2-2
CDR3: CASSLVTSDTGELFF
DNA: TGCGCCAGCAGCTTGGTCACTAGCGACACCGGGGAGCTGTTTTTT

V: TRBV30
size: .
D: .
J: TRBJ1-1
CDR3: CAWSVDRPTEAFF
DNA: TGTGCCTGGAGCGTAGACAGGCCCACTGAAGCTTTCTTT

V: TRBV9
size: .
D: TRBD2
J: TRBJ2-1
CDR3: CASSVTSGSTYNEQFF
DNA: TGTGCCAGCAGCGTAACAAGCGGGAGTACCTACAATGAGCAGTTCTTC

V: TRBV7-6
size: .
D: TRBD1
J: TRBJ2-6
CDR3: CASSQDRTGANVLTF
DNA: TGTGCCAGCAGCCAGGACAGGACGGGGGCCAACGTCCTGACTTTC

V: TRBV10-1
size: .
D: .
J: TRBJ1-6
CDR3: CASSEGNSPLHF
DNA: TGCGCCAGCAGTGAGGGGAATTCACCCCTCCACTTT

V: TRBV5-8
size: .
D: .
J: TRBJ2-5
CDR3: CASSFPGTFSYF
DNA: TGTGCCAGCAGCTTTCCCGGGACCTTCTCCTACTTC

V: TRBV5-1
size: .
D: TRBD1
J: TRBJ2-1
CDR3: CASSLLQGSPYNEQFF
DNA: TGCGCCAGCAGCTTATTACAGGGGTCACCCTACAATGAGCAGTTCTTC

V: TRBV28
size: once
D: .
J: TRBJ1-2
CDR3: CASSLNSGVYGGYTF
DNA: TGTGCCAGCAGTTTAAACTCGGGGGTGTATGGGGGCTACACCTTC

V: TRBV12-3/TRBV12-4
size: .
D: TRBD2
J: TRBJ2-1
CDR3: CASRTGGHEQFF
DNA: TGTGCCAGCAGGACGGGGGGTCATGAGCAGTTCTTC

V: TRBV5-1
size: .
D: TRBD2
J: TRBJ2-1
CDR3: CASRTGLTYNEQFF
DNA: TGCGCCAGCAGAACGGGACTAACCTACAATGAGCAGTTCTTC

V: TRBV18
size: .
D: TRBD2
J: TRBJ2-1
CDR3: CASSPSGDEQFF
DNA: TGTGCCAGCTCCCCTAGCGGAGATGAGCAGTTCTTC

V: TRBV18
size: .
D: .
J: TRBJ1-1
CDR3: CASSLDRLNTEAFF
DNA: TGTGCCAGCTCACTCGATAGGCTGAACACTGAAGCTTTCTTT

V: TRBV9
size: .
D: .
J: TRBJ2-7
CDR3: CASSVGAATYEQYF
DNA: TGTGCCAGCAGCGTAGGAGCGGCCACCTACGAGCAGTACTTC

V: TRBV7-8
size: .
D: .
J: TRBJ1-1
CDR3: CASSRGGRANTEAFF
DNA: TGTGCCAGCAGCCGGGGGGGCAGGGCTAACACTGAAGCTTTCTTT

V: TRBV19
size: once
D: TRBD2
J: TRBJ2-1
CDR3: CASSSGRASYEQFF
DNA: TGTGCCAGTAGTAGCGGGAGGGCCAGCTATGAGCAGTTCTTC

V: TRBV6-6
size: .
D: .
J: TRBJ2-7
CDR3: CASSSRLNEQYF
DNA: TGTGCCAGCAGCTCTAGGTTGAACGAGCAGTACTTC

V: TRBV7-8
size: once
D: .
J: TRBJ1-6
CDR3: CASSLGPRQTYNSPLHF
DNA: TGTGCCAGCAGCTTAGGACCGAGACAGACATATAATTCACCCCTCCACTTT

V: TRBV7-2
size: .
D: .
J: TRBJ2-2
CDR3: CASSLTGGITGELFF
DNA: TGTGCCAGCAGCCTTACCGGGGGAATAACCGGGGAGCTGTTTTTT

V: TRBV19
size: .
D: .
J: TRBJ1-5
CDR3: CASSIDGGGNQPQHF
DNA: TGTGCCAGTAGTATAGACGGAGGGGGCAATCAGCCCCAGCATTTT

V: TRBV6-2/TRBV6-3
size: .
D: TRBD1
J: TRBJ1-2
CDR3: CASSYSRDRGDYGYTF
DNA: TGTGCCAGCAGTTACTCCCGGGACAGGGGGGACTATGGCTACACCTTC

V: TRBV7-6
size: .
D: .
J: TRBJ2-1
CDR3: CASRGSPRDEQFF
DNA: TGTGCCAGCCGGGGGTCCCCCCGAGATGAGCAGTTCTTC

V: TRBV19
size: .
D: TRBD2
J: TRBJ2-1
CDR3: CASSIKREIYNEQFF
DNA: TGTGCCAGTAGTATTAAGCGGGAGATCTACAATGAGCAGTTCTTC

V: TRBV20-1
size: once
D: TRBD1
J: TRBJ1-2
CDR3: CSAPTGRGYTF
DNA: TGCAGTGCTCCGACAGGGAGAGGCTACACCTTC

V: TRBV12-3/TRBV12-4
size: .
D: .
J: TRBJ1-1
CDR3: CASSQLEDLEAFF
DNA: TGTGCCAGCAGTCAGTTGGAAGACCTTGAAGCTTTCTTT

V: TRBV14
size: .
D: .
J: TRBJ2-5
CDR3: CASSQRPWETQYF
DNA: TGTGCCAGCAGCCAACGCCCGTGGGAGACCCAGTACTTC

V: TRBV3-1/TRBV3-2
size: .
D: .
J: TRBJ1-1
CDR3: CASSHRQGITEAFF
DNA: TGTGCCAGCAGCCACCGGCAGGGTATCACTGAAGCTTTCTTT

V: TRBV4-2
size: .
D: TRBD1
J: TRBJ2-4
CDR3: CASSHSPGTDKNIQYF
DNA: TGTGCCAGCAGCCACTCCCCCGGGACAGATAAAAACATTCAGTACTTC

V: TRBV7-3
size: .
D: TRBD2
J: TRBJ2-2
CDR3: CASSPGILAGGGTGELFF
DNA: TGTGCCAGCAGCCCCGGGATCCTAGCGGGGGGGGGCACCGGGGAGCTGTTTTTT

V: TRBV10-3
size: .
D: .
J: TRBJ1-2
CDR3: CAISEGQGRGYTF
DNA: TGTGCCATCAGTGAGGGGCAGGGTAGGGGCTACACCTTC

V: TRBV7-9
size: .
D: .
J: TRBJ2-7
CDR3: CASSFEGHYSYEQYF
DNA: TGTGCCAGCAGCTTTGAGGGACACTACTCCTACGAGCAGTACTTC

V: TRBV3-1/TRBV3-2
size: .
D: .
J: TRBJ2-7
CDR3: CASTGWGLEQYF
DNA: TGTGCCAGCACCGGATGGGGGCTCGAGCAGTACTTC

V: TRBV6-5
size: .
D: TRBD1
J: TRBJ1-2
CDR3: CASSYARTGVSGYTF
DNA: TGTGCCAGCAGTTACGCGCGGACAGGGGTTTCGGGCTACACCTTC

V: TRBV3-1/TRBV3-2
size: .
D: .
J: TRBJ1-6
CDR3: CASSPTSNSPLHF
DNA: TGTGCCAGCAGCCCGACTTCTAATTCACCCCTCCACTTT

V: TRBV3-1/TRBV3-2
size: .
D: TRBD2
J: TRBJ2-3
CDR3: CASSQGGGNTQYF
DNA: TGTGCCAGCAGCCAAGGGGGAGGGAATACGCAGTATTTT

V: TRBV5-1
size: .
D: .
J: TRBJ2-3
CDR3: CASSSAAGTDTQYF
DNA: TGCGCCAGCAGCTCTGCGGCTGGCACAGATACGCAGTATTTT

V: TRBV6-5
size: .
D: .
J: TRBJ1-2
CDR3: CASSYTLGGLNYGYTF
DNA: TGTGCCAGCAGTTACACGTTAGGGGGGCTTAACTATGGCTACACCTTC

V: TRBV3-1/TRBV3-2
size: .
D: TRBD2
J: TRBJ2-7
CDR3: CASSQRPGLAGGGYEQYF
DNA: TGTGCCAGCAGCCAGCGACCGGGACTAGCGGGAGGGGGTTACGAGCAGTACTTC

V: TRBV11-3
size: .
D: .
J: TRBJ1-1
CDR3: CASSPTPNTEAFF
DNA: TGTGCCAGCAGCCCGACCCCAAACACTGAAGCTTTCTTT